The clone carrying this TCR beta chain was observed a few times. This record comes from a study of T cells in Graves' hyperthyroidism and ophthalmopathy. CDR3 length equals 14 residues. Per germline, CDR1 LGHDT and CDR2 YNNKEL (reference sequence). The V gene end was trimmed by 5 bases and the J gene end by 6 bases; junction bases not matched to a gene: 1. Amplification of TCR beta CDR3 regions used RNA as the template. The study used the HTBI primer set for a first-round RT-PCR of the TCR CDR3. TCRdb redid the calling of the multiplex PCR reads with MiXCR, one entry per CDR3 protein. In the table there are about 400,000 distinct CDR3 sequences, around 16% of which are singletons.

Material: blood. The TCR sequence derives from a woman aged 18-29 years with Graves' hyperthyroidism. The chain combines TRBV3-1 with TRBJ1-6, with TRBD1 identical over 10 bases. The CDR3 region has the DNA TGTGCCAGCAGCTGGGACAGGGGTAATTCACCCCTCCACTTT. Its translation: CASSWDRGNSPLHF.